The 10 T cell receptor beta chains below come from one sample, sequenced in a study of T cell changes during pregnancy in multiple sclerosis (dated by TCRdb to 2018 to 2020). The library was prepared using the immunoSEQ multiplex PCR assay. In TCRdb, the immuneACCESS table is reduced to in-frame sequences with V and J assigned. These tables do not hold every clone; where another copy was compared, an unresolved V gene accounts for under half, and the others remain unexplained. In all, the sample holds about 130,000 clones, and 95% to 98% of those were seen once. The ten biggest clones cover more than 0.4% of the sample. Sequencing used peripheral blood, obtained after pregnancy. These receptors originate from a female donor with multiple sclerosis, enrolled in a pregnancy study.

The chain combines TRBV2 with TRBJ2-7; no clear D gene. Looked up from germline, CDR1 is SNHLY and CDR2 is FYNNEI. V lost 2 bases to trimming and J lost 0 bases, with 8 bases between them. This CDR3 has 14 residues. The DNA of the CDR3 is TGTGCCAGCAGTGAATCTACGCACTCCTACGAGCAGTACTTC. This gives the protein CASSESTHSYEQYF.

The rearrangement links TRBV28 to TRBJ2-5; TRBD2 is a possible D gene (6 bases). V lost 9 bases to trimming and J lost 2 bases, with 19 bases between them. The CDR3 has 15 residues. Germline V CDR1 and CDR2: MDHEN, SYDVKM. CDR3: CASSSVLGGQETQYF. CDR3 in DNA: TGTGCCAGTTCTAGCGTGCTGGGGGGTCAAGAGACCCAGTACTTC.

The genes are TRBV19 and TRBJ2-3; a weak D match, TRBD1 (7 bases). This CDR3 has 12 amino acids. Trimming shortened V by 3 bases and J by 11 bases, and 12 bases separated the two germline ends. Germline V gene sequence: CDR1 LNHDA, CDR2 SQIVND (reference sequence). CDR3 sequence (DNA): TGTGCCAGTAGTATTCAGGGGGGCCGGCAGTATTTT. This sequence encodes CASSIQGGRQYF.

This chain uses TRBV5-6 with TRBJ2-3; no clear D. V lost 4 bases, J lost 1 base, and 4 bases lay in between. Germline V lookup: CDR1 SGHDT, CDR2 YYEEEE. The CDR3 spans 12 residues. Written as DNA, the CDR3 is TGTGCCAGCAGCCGGGGCACAGATACGCAGTATTTT. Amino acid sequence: CASSRGTDTQYF.

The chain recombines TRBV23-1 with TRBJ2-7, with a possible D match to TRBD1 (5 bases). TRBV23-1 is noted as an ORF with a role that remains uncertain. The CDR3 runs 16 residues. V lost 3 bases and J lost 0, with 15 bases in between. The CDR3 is CASSHLIGETSYEQYF. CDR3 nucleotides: TGCGCCAGCAGTCACCTCATAGGGGAAACCTCCTACGAGCAGTACTTC.

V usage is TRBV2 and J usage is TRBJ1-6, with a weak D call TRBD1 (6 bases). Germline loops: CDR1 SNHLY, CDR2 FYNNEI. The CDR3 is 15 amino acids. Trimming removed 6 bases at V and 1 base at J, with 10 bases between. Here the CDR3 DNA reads TGTGCCAGCAGGACCGGACAGTCCTATAATTCACCCCTCCACTTT. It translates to CASRTGQSYNSPLHF.

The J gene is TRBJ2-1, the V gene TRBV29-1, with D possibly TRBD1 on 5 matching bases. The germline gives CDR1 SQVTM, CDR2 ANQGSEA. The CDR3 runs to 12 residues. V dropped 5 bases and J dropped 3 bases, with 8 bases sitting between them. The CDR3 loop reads CSVWGSYNEQFF. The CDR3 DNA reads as TGCAGCGTTTGGGGCAGCTACAATGAGCAGTTCTTC.

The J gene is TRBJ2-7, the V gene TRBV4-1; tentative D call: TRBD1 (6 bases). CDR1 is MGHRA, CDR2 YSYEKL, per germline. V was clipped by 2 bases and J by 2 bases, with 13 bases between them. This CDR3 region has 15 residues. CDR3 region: CASSQRKAGAYEQYF. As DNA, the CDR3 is TGCGCCAGCAGCCAAAGGAAGGCAGGGGCCTACGAGCAGTACTTC.

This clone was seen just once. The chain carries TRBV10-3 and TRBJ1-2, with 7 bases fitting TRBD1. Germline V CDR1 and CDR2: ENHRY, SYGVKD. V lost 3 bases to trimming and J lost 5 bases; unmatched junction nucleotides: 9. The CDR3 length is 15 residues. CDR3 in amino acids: CAISDSGQRGYGYTF. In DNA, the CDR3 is TGTGCCATCAGTGACTCGGGACAGAGAGGTTATGGCTACACCTTC.

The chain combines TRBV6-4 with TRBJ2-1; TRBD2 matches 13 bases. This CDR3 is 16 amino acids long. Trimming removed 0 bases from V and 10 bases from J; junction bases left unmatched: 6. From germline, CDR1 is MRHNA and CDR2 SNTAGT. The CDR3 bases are TGTGCCAGCAGTGACTCAGGACTAGCGGGAGCAGGGGAGCAGTTCTTC. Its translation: CASSDSGLAGAGEQFF.